One and the same sample provided the 31 T cell receptor beta chains below, sequenced in a study of shared clonotypes between healthy human individuals. This table comes from immunoSEQ multiplex PCR, and its TCRdb copy is limited to in-frame clones, with some not included. The table records some 2,000,000 clones, 90% to 96% of them present only once. The material sequenced was naive CD4+ T cells sorted from blood. Regarding subset: CD45RA+ positively selected. Receptors originate from a young man in good health.

The rearrangement joins TRBV5-1 to TRBJ1-1, with D perhaps TRBD1 (6 bases). The CDR3 has 14 amino acids. Germline assignment: CDR1 SGHRS and CDR2 YFSETQ. V gave up 4 bases and J gave up 0 bases, with 10 bases separating them. The CDR3 nucleotides are TGCGCCAGCAGCCGCAGGGGAGTGAACACTGAAGCTTTCTTT. Protein sequence: CASSRRGVNTEAFF.

This chain connects TRBV5-1 to TRBJ2-1; D call uncertain. The length of the CDR3 is 16 residues. From germline, CDR1 is SGHRS and CDR2 YFSETQ. Trimming removed 4 bases from V and 4 bases from J, with 18 bases in between. The CDR3 nucleotides are TGCGCCAGCAGCCTCGAAGGCGCCCAGTTATACAATGAGCAGTTCTTC. It translates to CASSLEGAQLYNEQFF.

About this clone itself: Other DNA sequences within the sample encode an identical CDR3. The V and J genes are TRBV7-2 and TRBJ1-3, with 8 bases fitting TRBD1. The V gene end was trimmed by 1 base and the J gene end by 3 bases; junction bases not matched to a gene: 2. The CDR3 contains 15 residues. CDR1 is SGHTA, CDR2 FQGNSA, per germline. The CDR3 DNA reads TGTGCCAGCAGCTTAGGAACAGGGGGTGGAAACACCATATATTTT. It codes for CASSLGTGGGNTIYF.

The chain couples TRBV21-1 to TRBJ2-7; TRBD2 is the table's D call, not checked against the DNA. TRBV21-1 is assigned pseudogene status. The CDR3 is made up of 18 amino acids. This CDR3 reads CASSKGARGGRREYEQYF. In nucleotides, the CDR3 is TGTGCCAGCAGCAAAGGGGCGCGGGGCGGGAGGAGAGAGTACGAGCAGTACTTC.

The chain employs TRBV6-5 and TRBJ1-2, with 9 nucleotides matching TRBD1. In germline, CDR1 is MNHEY, CDR2 SVGAGI. The V segment lost 7 bases and the J segment 8 bases; nucleotides outside the gene matches: 5. The CDR3 consists of 12 residues. The CDR3 here is CASTTGGAGYTF. The CDR3 region has the DNA TGTGCCAGCACTACAGGGGGCGCCGGCTACACCTTC.

The chain has TRBV6-6 and TRBJ1-3; D is perhaps TRBD1 (5 bases). V lost 3 bases, J lost 0 bases, and 12 bases lay in between. There are 16 residues in the CDR3. Germline V CDR1 and CDR2: MNHNY, SVGAGI (reference sequence). The DNA of the CDR3 is TGTGCCAGCAGTTATAACTCCCAGGGCTCTGGAAACACCATATATTTT. Translating it yields CASSYNSQGSGNTIYF.

In the case of this clone: Other DNA variants within this sample encode the same CDR3. The chain has TRBV19 and TRBJ2-5; TRBD1 agrees at 7 bases. Germline V CDR1 and CDR2: LNHDA, SQIVND (reference sequence). The CDR3 runs to 13 residues. After removal of 5 bases from V and 4 bases from J, the junction contained 4 bases not matched to a gene. The CDR3 bases are TGTGCCAGTAGTCCAGGGGGTCCAGAGACCCAGTACTTC. This codes for CASSPGGPETQYF. Using reference TRBV19 and TRBJ2-5 for the parts outside the CDR3, the full variable domain is DGGITQSPKYLFRKEGQNVTLSCEQNLNHDAMYWYRQDPGQGLRLIYYSQIVNDFQKGDIAEGYSVSREKKESFPLTVTSAQKNPTAFYLCASSPGGPETQYFGPGTRLLVL.

This clone has only a few counts. The chain carries TRBV10-3 and TRBJ2-6; D remains ambiguous. Germline CDR1 ENHRY, CDR2 SYGVKD. Trimming cost V 10 bases and J 4 bases, with 11 bases left between them. CDR3 length equals 13 residues. The CDR3: CATSPAGANVLTF. DNA for the CDR3: TGTGCCACCAGCCCTGCCGGGGCCAACGTCCTGACTTTC.

The chain combines TRBV7-2 with TRBJ2-5; D is undetermined. V lost 2 bases and J 1 base, leaving 8 bases between the germline ends. This CDR3 region has 14 residues. CDR1 SGHTA and CDR2 FQGNSA come from the germline V gene. This CDR3 reads CASSLSLIQETQYF. The CDR3 DNA sequence: TGTGCCAGCAGCTTATCTCTGATCCAAGAGACCCAGTACTTC. Full variable domain (outside the CDR3, taken from reference TRBV7-2 and TRBJ2-5): GAGVSQSPSNKVTEKGKDVELRCDPISGHTALYWYRQSLGQGLEFLIYFQGNSAPDKSGLPSDRFSAERTGGSVSTLTIQRTQQEDSAVYLCASSLSLIQETQYFGPGTRLLVL.

The V gene is TRBV28, the J gene TRBJ1-5; D is unresolved. This CDR3 is built from 16 residues. Germline CDR1 reads MDHEN; CDR2 reads SYDVKM. Trimming took off 4 bases at V and 0 bases at J, with 13 bases between the two ends. CDR3 DNA: TGTGCCAGCAGTTCGCCTGGGGAGTATAGCAATCAGCCCCAGCATTTT. Amino acid sequence: CASSSPGEYSNQPQHF.

This chain uses TRBV7-2 with TRBJ2-4; 12 nucleotides agree with TRBD2. V was clipped by 1 base and J by 7 bases; unmatched bases: 5. Germline CDR1 reads SGHTA; CDR2 reads FQGNSA. There are 16 residues in the CDR3. The CDR3 DNA sequence: TGTGCCAGCAGCTTAGTACTAGCGGGAGGAGGGAACATTCAGTACTTC. This gives the protein CASSLVLAGGGNIQYF.

This rearrangement joins TRBV5-6 to TRBJ2-7, with TRBD2 identical over 7 bases. Germline CDR1 reads SGHDT; CDR2 reads YYEEEE. This CDR3 is 17 amino acids long. V lost 0 bases and J lost 1; bases outside the gene matches: 10. CDR3 protein: CASSLARAGGMSYEQYF. CDR3 DNA sequence: TGTGCCAGCAGCTTGGCGCGGGCCGGGGGGATGTCCTACGAGCAGTACTTC.

This chain connects TRBV7-9 to TRBJ2-1; no reliable D call. The V and J ends lost 5 bases and 14 bases respectively, with 7 bases between them. This CDR3 has 9 amino acids. Germline CDR1 reads SEHNR; CDR2 reads FQNEAQ (reference sequence). Here the CDR3 reads CASSPWKFF. The DNA of the CDR3 is TGTGCCAGCAGCCCCTGGAAGTTCTTC.

The CDR3 sequence is CASSYGTSGRARETQYF. For the CDR3, the DNA is TGTGCCAGCAGCTACGGGACTAGCGGGAGGGCTCGGGAGACCCAGTACTTC. This chain links TRBV7-2 with TRBJ2-5, with 16 nucleotides matching TRBD2. This CDR3 comprises 17 residues. Germline loops: CDR1 SGHTA, CDR2 FQGNSA. With V trimmed by 4 bases and J by 5 bases, 7 bases remained unmatched.

The chain links TRBV5-4 to TRBJ2-1; D is possibly TRBD2 (5 bases). Trimming pared 6 bases from V and 4 bases from J, leaving 11 bases between. The CDR3 runs 13 residues. CDR1 is SGHNT, CDR2 YYREEE, per germline (reference sequence). CDR3 amino acids: CASNHREYNEQFF. CDR3 coding DNA: TGTGCCAGCAACCACCGGGAATACAATGAGCAGTTCTTC.

A remark on this clone: At one end, the junction sequence differs from germline, possibly due to a read error. This chain links TRBV9 with TRBJ2-3; D is perhaps TRBD1 (6 bases). The CDR3 covers 17 residues. Germline CDR1 SGDLS, CDR2 YYNGEE. The CDR3 loop is CASGVTAGTSSTDTQYF. In DNA form, the CDR3 reads TGTGCCAGCGGCGTAACCGCCGGGACATCTAGCACAGATACGCAGTATTTT.

The rearrangement uses TRBV19 and TRBJ2-1, with D perhaps TRBD2 (6 bases). V was shortened by 5 bases and J by 6 bases, with 14 bases between the two germline ends. Germline assignment: CDR1 LNHDA and CDR2 SQIVND (reference sequence). CDR3 size: 14 residues. The CDR3 DNA sequence: TGTGCCAGTAGTCAACGGGACTGGGCCAATGAGCAGTTCTTC. The encoded protein is CASSQRDWANEQFF. Full variable domain (rest looked up from reference TRBV19 and TRBJ2-1): DGGITQSPKYLFRKEGQNVTLSCEQNLNHDAMYWYRQDPGQGLRLIYYSQIVNDFQKGDIAEGYSVSREKKESFPLTVTSAQKNPTAFYLCASSQRDWANEQFFGPGTRLTVL.

The genes are TRBV6-6 and TRBJ1-1; TRBD1 matches 7 bases. The germline gives CDR1 MNHNY, CDR2 SVGAGI (reference sequence). The ends lost 0 bases at V and 7 bases at J; junction bases unmatched: 5. The CDR3 contains 14 residues. The CDR3 spells CASSYSAGGGEAFF. CDR3 DNA: TGTGCCAGCAGTTACTCTGCAGGGGGAGGTGAAGCTTTCTTT.

This sequence joins TRBV2 and TRBJ2-1; no firm D call. Per germline, CDR1 SNHLY and CDR2 FYNNEI. This CDR3 is built from 13 residues. Trimming shortened V by 6 bases and J by 12 bases, and 18 bases separated the two germline ends. The CDR3 coding sequence is TGTGCCAGCAGCCCCCAAAGGGCCGGCGTGCAGTTCTTC. The encoded protein is CASSPQRAGVQFF.

CDR3 in amino acids: CASSYDGGASNEQFF. The CDR3 DNA sequence: TGTGCCAGCAGTTACGACGGGGGGGCCAGCAATGAGCAGTTCTTC. This chain links TRBV6-5 with TRBJ2-1, with 8 bases that match TRBD2. Losses at the gene ends were 2 bases for V and 6 bases for J; bases not matched to a gene: 6. CDR1 is MNHEY and CDR2 is SVGAGI in the germline V gene. This CDR3 spans 15 amino acids.

V and J are TRBV28 and TRBJ1-2; 8 bases agree with TRBD1. CDR1 and CDR2 from the germline V gene are MDHEN and SYDVKM. J lost 8 bases, V lost 5 bases, and 4 bases had no gene match. This CDR3 contains 12 residues. This chain's CDR3 is CASSHGQGGYTF. In DNA form, the CDR3 reads TGTGCCAGCAGTCACGGACAGGGAGGCTACACCTTC.

V usage is TRBV2 and J usage is TRBJ2-1; 9 bases align to TRBD2. There are 19 residues in the CDR3. Germline V gives CDR1 SNHLY, CDR2 FYNNEI. Trimming took 0 bases from V and 7 from J; bases not matched to a gene: 16. The CDR3 region is CASSEARSGGTNLPNEQFF. The CDR3 DNA is TGTGCCAGCAGTGAAGCGCGGAGCGGGGGGACCAACCTCCCAAATGAGCAGTTCTTC.

The chain uses TRBV7-9 and TRBJ2-3, with TRBD2 matching over 10 bases. Germline lookup yields CDR1 SEHNR and CDR2 FQNEAQ (reference sequence). V was pared by 5 bases and J by 4 bases, with 6 bases of the junction left unmatched. The CDR3 is made up of 15 amino acids. CDR3 loop: CASSSQRGGPDTQYF. As DNA, the CDR3 is TGTGCCAGCAGCAGCCAGCGGGGGGGCCCAGATACGCAGTATTTT.

The V call is TRBV7-9, the J call TRBJ1-1, with unresolved D. Germline V gene data show CDR1 as SEHNR and CDR2 as FQNEAQ (reference sequence). CDR3 length equals 15 residues. V dropped 5 bases and J dropped 0 bases, with 13 bases sitting between them. The CDR3 reads CASSQHQRMNTEAFF. The CDR3 coding sequence is TGTGCCAGCAGCCAACACCAAAGAATGAACACTGAAGCTTTCTTT.

This chain uses TRBV18 with TRBJ2-3; TRBD1 might be the D (6 bases). V lost 4 bases to trimming and J lost 1 base, with 12 bases between them. The CDR3 extends over 15 amino acids. Germline CDR1 KGHSH, CDR2 LQKENI. The CDR3 nucleotides are TGTGCCAGCTCACAAACGACAGGTGGCACAGATACGCAGTATTTT. Translated, it gives CASSQTTGGTDTQYF.

The chain recombines TRBV4-1 with TRBJ2-3; 8 positions match TRBD2. In germline, CDR1 is MGHRA, CDR2 YSYEKL. The CDR3 contains 18 residues. With 5 bases clipped from V and 4 bases from J, the junction kept 17 bases outside the gene matches. The CDR3 is CASSGRASGFSVPDTQYF. The DNA of the CDR3 is TGCGCCAGCAGCGGTAGGGCTAGCGGGTTTTCCGTCCCAGATACGCAGTATTTT.

The chain couples TRBV5-4 to TRBJ2-7; D is uncertain. Trimming removed 0 bases from V and 0 bases from J, with 7 bases in between. CDR3 size: 14 residues. The germline gives CDR1 SGHNT, CDR2 YYREEE (reference sequence). The DNA of the CDR3 is TGTGCCAGCAGCTTGGCGGGCCGCTCCTACGAGCAGTACTTC. It yields the protein CASSLAGRSYEQYF.

The chain uses TRBV18 and TRBJ2-7; TRBD1 agrees at 10 bases. This CDR3 spans 15 amino acids. The J segment lost 6 bases and the V segment lost 2 bases, leaving 7 bases of the junction unmatched. Per the germline V gene, CDR1 is KGHSH and CDR2 is LQKENI. In nucleotides, the CDR3 is TGTGCCAGCTCACCAAGGCTTGGGGACAGGGGCGAGCAGTACTTC. Translated: CASSPRLGDRGEQYF.

The chain carries TRBV6-5 and TRBJ2-3, with TRBD2 matching 11 bases. This CDR3 is built from 15 residues. CDR1 MNHEY and CDR2 SVGAGI come from the germline V gene. After removal of 6 bases from V and 6 bases from J, the junction contained 8 bases not matched to a gene. CDR3 amino acids: CASRDSGRAIDTQYF. The CDR3 nucleotides read TGTGCCAGCAGAGATAGCGGGAGGGCCATCGATACGCAGTATTTT.

Of note for this clone: Other DNA variants within this sample encode the same CDR3. CDR3: CASSEAFGYGYTF. The CDR3 coding sequence is TGTGCCAGCAGTGAAGCGTTTGGCTATGGCTACACCTTC. J is TRBJ1-2 and V is TRBV6-1; D call uncertain. CDR1 is MNHNS, CDR2 SASEGT, per germline. There are 13 residues in the CDR3. The V end was cut by 0 bases, the J end by 4 bases, with 6 bases between.

Only one count was recorded for this clone. This chain joins TRBV11-3 and TRBJ2-2; the D gene is possibly TRBD1 (6 bases). The CDR3 runs to 17 residues. Looked up from germline, CDR1 is SGHNT and CDR2 is YENEEA. The V end lost 5 bases, the J end lost 7 bases, and 23 bases lay between the germline ends. The CDR3 reads CASSGFGAGASGGELFF. CDR3 bases: TGTGCCAGCAGCGGATTCGGCGCAGGGGCCTCTGGCGGGGAGCTGTTTTTT.